The 19 T cell receptor beta chains listed next were all sequenced from one sample in a study of T-cell reconstitution after alpha-beta-depleted transplantation in children. Unique molecular identifiers tagged the TCRbeta library. TCRdb reprocessed the PCR reads via MiXCR and lists one record per CDR3 protein. The sample includes some 200,000 distinct CDR3 sequences, around 8.4% of them seen just once. The sample in question was PBMCs, mostly from graft donor cells, obtained 360 days after TCRalphabeta/CD19-depleted stem cell transplant. These receptor sequences come from a male patient aged 2 to 10 who had a stem cell transplant for acute myeloid leukemia, so the T cells may come from the graft donor.

This clonotype was counted between two and nine times. Written as DNA, the CDR3 is TGCGCCAGCAACTACGAGGGGGCCTACCAAGAGACCCAGTACTTC. This sequence encodes CASNYEGAYQETQYF. The chain couples TRBV5-1 to TRBJ2-5, with 7 nucleotides matching TRBD1. CDR1 is SGHRS, CDR2 YFSETQ, per germline. The CDR3 covers 15 residues. The trim removed 6 bases at V and 0 bases at J, leaving 8 bases unmatched.

This clonotype was detected ten times or more. The V and J genes are TRBV10-3 and TRBJ2-3; 11 positions agree with TRBD2. The CDR3 loop spans 17 amino acids. CDR1 ENHRY and CDR2 SYGVKD come from the germline V gene. Trimming at V came to 4 bases and at J to 1 base, leaving 7 bases not matched to a gene. The CDR3 nucleotides read TGTGCCATCAGTGGGACTAGCGGGCCTTTCGGCACAGATACGCAGTATTTT. It codes for CAISGTSGPFGTDTQYF.

This clonotype was counted only a few times. The chain links TRBV29-1 to TRBJ1-1; no firm D call. From germline, CDR1 is SQVTM and CDR2 ANQGSEA. V was trimmed by 3 bases and J by 4 bases, leaving 12 bases between them. The CDR3 covers 13 residues. This CDR3 is CSVEVTRSTEAFF. In DNA form, the CDR3 reads TGCAGCGTTGAGGTCACAAGGTCCACTGAAGCTTTCTTT.

The chain uses TRBV10-3 and TRBJ2-1, with D possibly being TRBD1 or TRBD2 (6 bases each). CDR1 and CDR2 (germline): ENHRY, SYGVKD. This CDR3 region has 15 residues. V dropped 2 bases and J dropped 9 bases, with 17 bases sitting between them. The CDR3 is CAISEPLSRGGEQFF. The CDR3 DNA reads as TGTGCCATCAGTGAGCCTTTAAGCAGGGGAGGTGAGCAGTTCTTC.

J is TRBJ2-5 and V is TRBV15; D might be TRBD2 (6 bases). Germline CDR1 reads LNHNV; CDR2 reads YYDKDF (reference sequence). This CDR3 is 15 amino acids long. V was pared by 0 bases and J by 5 bases, with 13 bases between. In DNA, the CDR3 is TGTGCCACCAGCAGAGACAGACTAGAGGGCGAGACCCAGTACTTC. Translation: CATSRDRLEGETQYF.

This chain connects TRBV5-1 to TRBJ1-1; D is uncertain. Germline CDR1 and CDR2: SGHRS and YFSETQ. With 1 base removed from V and 10 bases from J, the gap between germline ends came to 14 bases. The CDR3 sequence is 13 residues long. This chain's CDR3 is CASSLMGDPVAFF. The CDR3 nucleotides are TGCGCCAGCAGCTTGATGGGCGATCCGGTAGCTTTCTTT.

The chain joins TRBV5-1 to TRBJ2-1; 8 bases are a match to TRBD1. Trimming cost V 3 bases and J 1 base; bases outside gene matches: 3. Germline CDR1 reads SGHRS; CDR2 reads YFSETQ. CDR3 length equals 15 residues. CDR3 loop: CASSWGDRSYNEQFF. For the CDR3, the DNA is TGCGCCAGCAGCTGGGGGGACAGGTCCTACAATGAGCAGTTCTTC.

The gene calls are TRBV7-8 and TRBJ2-1, with D possibly called TRBD1 or TRBD2 (5 bases each). CDR1 and CDR2 from the germline V gene are SGHVS and FQNEAQ. Between the trimmed V and J ends, which lost 2 bases and 0 bases, there was a span of 17 bases. The CDR3 is 18 residues long. This chain's CDR3 is CASSLSNRDLSSYNEQFF. The CDR3 nucleotides are TGTGCCAGCAGCTTATCCAACCGGGACCTAAGCTCCTACAATGAGCAGTTCTTC.

There are many counts of this clonotype. The chain has TRBV20-1 and TRBJ1-4; unclear D gene. V lost 0 bases to trimming and J lost 4 bases, with 6 bases between them. The CDR3 runs to 13 residues. Germline lookup yields CDR1 DFQATT and CDR2 SNEGSKA (reference sequence). CDR3 amino acids: CSARDGVNEKLFF. The CDR3 nucleotides read TGCAGTGCTAGAGATGGGGTTAATGAAAAACTGTTTTTT.

The rearrangement uses TRBV12-3 or TRBV12-4 and TRBJ2-7, with D unclear. V lost 0 bases to trimming and J lost 2 bases, with 8 bases between them. This CDR3 has 14 amino acids. CDR3 residues: CASSLAVPAYEQYV. CDR3 nucleotide sequence: TGTGCCAGCAGTTTAGCAGTCCCGGCCTACGAGCAGTACGTC.

The rearrangement uses TRBV6-2 or TRBV6-3 and TRBJ2-1, with 11 bases matching TRBD2. CDR3 length equals 15 residues. After removal of 2 bases from V and 6 bases from J, the junction contained 3 bases not matched to a gene. Germline assignment: CDR1 MNHEY and CDR2 SVGEGT. CDR3: CASSYGTSGLNEQFF. In nucleotides, the CDR3 is TGTGCCAGCAGTTACGGGACTAGCGGCCTCAATGAGCAGTTCTTC.

This clonotype was counted at least ten times. The genes are TRBV12-3 or TRBV12-4 and TRBJ2-2, with 7 nucleotides matching TRBD1. J gave up 0 bases and V 7 bases, and 5 bases lay outside the gene matches. CDR3 size: 15 residues. The CDR3 protein is CASTTGQTNTGELFF. CDR3 bases: TGTGCCAGCACCACGGGACAGACGAACACCGGGGAGCTGTTTTTT.

This clonotype was seen a handful of times. The chain carries TRBV20-1 and TRBJ1-2; D not certain. V lost 1 base, J lost 6 bases, and 6 bases lay in between. CDR1 DFQATT and CDR2 SNEGSKA come from the germline V gene (reference sequence). The CDR3 loop spans 11 amino acids. The CDR3 region is CSARANNGYTF. CDR3 sequence (DNA): TGCAGTGCTAGAGCCAACAATGGCTACACCTTC.

The rearrangement uses TRBV7-6 and TRBJ2-5; 13 nucleotides align to TRBD2. The V and J ends lost 6 bases and 4 bases, in that order; junction bases with no gene match: 5. Per germline, CDR1 SGHVS and CDR2 FNYEAQ. The CDR3 spans 15 residues. CDR3 DNA sequence: TGTGCCAGCAGTCAAAGGACTAGCGGGAGAGAGACCCAGTACTTC. Encoded protein: CASSQRTSGRETQYF.

The chain joins TRBV2 to TRBJ1-4; 9 bases align to TRBD1. This CDR3 comprises 14 residues. CDR1 and CDR2 (germline): SNHLY, FYNNEI. After removal of 5 bases from V and 7 bases from J, the junction contained 5 bases not matched to a gene. CDR3 in DNA: TGTGCCAGCAGTTCCGGGACAGGGTCTGAAAAACTGTTTTTT. It is translated as CASSSGTGSEKLFF.

The chain carries TRBV5-1 and TRBJ2-3, with 7 bases matching TRBD1. Germline V gene data show CDR1 as SGHRS and CDR2 as YFSETQ. There are 15 residues in the CDR3. The V segment lost 0 bases and the J segment 2 bases; nucleotides outside the gene matches: 3. The CDR3 reads CASSLEGADTDTQYF. DNA for the CDR3: TGCGCCAGCAGCTTGGAGGGGGCTGACACAGATACGCAGTATTTT. The variable domain in full, completed from reference TRBV5-1 and TRBJ2-3, reads KAGVTQTPRYLIKTRGQQVTLSCSPISGHRSVSWYQQTPGQGLQFLFEYFSETQRNKGNFPGRFSGRQFSNSRSEMNVSTLELGDSALYLCASSLEGADTDTQYFGPGTRLTVL.

The J gene is TRBJ1-6, the V gene TRBV20-1, with TRBD1 matching over 10 bases. In germline, CDR1 is DFQATT, CDR2 SNEGSKA (reference sequence). Germline trimming cut 6 bases from V and 8 bases from J; bases unmatched to any gene: 4. CDR3 length: 13 residues. CDR3 nucleotides: TGCAGTGCGAATGGACAGGGGGATTCACCCCTCCACTTT. Protein sequence: CSANGQGDSPLHF.

The V and J genes are TRBV6-2 or TRBV6-3 and TRBJ1-5; D is uncertain. Between the trimmed V and J ends, which lost 4 bases and 3 bases, there was a span of 7 bases. Germline CDR1 MNHEY, CDR2 SVGEGT. CDR3 length: 13 amino acids. The CDR3 coding sequence is TGTGCCAGCAGTTTCCGGGACAATCAGCCCCAGCATTTT. This codes for CASSFRDNQPQHF.

The chain employs TRBV30 and TRBJ2-1, with no clear D. Germline-derived CDR1 and CDR2 are GTSNPN and SVGIG (reference sequence). The CDR3 is made up of 11 amino acids. V lost 2 bases and J lost 6, with 5 bases in between. This CDR3 reads CAWSPLNEQFF. Written as DNA, the CDR3 is TGTGCCTGGAGTCCCCTCAATGAGCAGTTCTTC.